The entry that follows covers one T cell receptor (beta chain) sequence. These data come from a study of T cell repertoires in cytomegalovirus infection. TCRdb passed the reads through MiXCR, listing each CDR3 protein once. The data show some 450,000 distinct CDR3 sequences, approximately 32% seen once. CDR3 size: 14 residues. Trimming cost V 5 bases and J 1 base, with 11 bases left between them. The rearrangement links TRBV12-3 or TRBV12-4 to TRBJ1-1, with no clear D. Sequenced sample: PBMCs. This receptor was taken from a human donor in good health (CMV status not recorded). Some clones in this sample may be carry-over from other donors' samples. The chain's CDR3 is CASSPRAENTEAFF. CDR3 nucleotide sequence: TGTGCCAGCAGTCCCCGGGCGGAGAACACTGAAGCTTTCTTT.